A single sample gave rise to the 28 T cell receptor beta chains below, sequenced in a study of CD8 T cells in Susac syndrome. Reverse transcription used about 0.45 to 1 ug RNA and random hexamers. TCRdb itself ran the immunoSEQ multiplex PCR reads through MiXCR, one entry per CDR3 protein. The sample holds about 120,000 distinct CDR3 sequences, around nine tenths seen once. The specimen was CD4+ T cells from PBMCs. These receptors were taken from a human donor in good health.

The genes are TRBV5-1 and TRBJ2-3, with unresolved D. CDR1 is SGHRS and CDR2 is YFSETQ in the germline V gene. The ends were cut back, 7 bases at V and 6 bases at J, with 9 bases in the middle. The CDR3 length is 11 residues. The CDR3, as DNA: TGCGCCAGCTCGGCCGGGGATACGCAGTATTTT. It codes for CASSAGDTQYF.

This clonotype appeared a single time. V and J are TRBV7-9 and TRBJ1-1; D ambiguous. This CDR3 is built from 11 residues. Trimming removed 5 bases from V and 8 bases from J, with 9 bases in between. Per germline, CDR1 SEHNR and CDR2 FQNEAQ (reference sequence). The DNA for the CDR3 is TGTGCCAGCAGCCCCAGCATGGAAGCTTTCTTT. This translates into CASSPSMEAFF. Variable domain in full (rest from reference TRBV7-9 and TRBJ1-1): DTGVSQNPRHKITKRGQNVTFRCDPISEHNRLYWYRQTLGQGPEFLTYFQNEAQLEKSRLLSDRFSAERPKGSFSTLEIQRTEQGDSAMYLCASSPSMEAFFGQGTRLTVV.

The chain uses TRBV6-1 and TRBJ2-7, with D maybe TRBD2 (5 bases). V lost 0 bases, J lost 0 bases, and 12 bases lay in between. CDR3 length: 16 residues. In germline, CDR1 is MNHNS, CDR2 SASEGT. Written as DNA, the CDR3 is TGTGCCAGCAGTGAAGCCCTAGGTCGGGGCTCCTACGAGCAGTACTTC. This encodes CASSEALGRGSYEQYF.

The V and J genes are TRBV5-6 and TRBJ2-6; no firm D call. CDR3 length: 16 amino acids. With 4 bases removed from V and 3 bases from J, the gap between germline ends came to 14 bases. Germline CDR1 SGHDT, CDR2 YYEEEE. The DNA for the CDR3 is TGTGCCAGCAGCCTTAGACCAGCTAGTGGGGCCAACGTCCTGACTTTC. It codes for CASSLRPASGANVLTF.

The CDR3 DNA follows: TGCGCCAGCAGCTTGGCTAGCGGGGCTGGAGATACGCAGTATTTT. The encoded protein is CASSLASGAGDTQYF. This chain links TRBV5-1 with TRBJ2-3, with 9 bases fitting TRBD2. The J segment lost 5 bases and the V segment lost 0 bases, leaving 4 bases of the junction unmatched. The CDR3 runs 15 residues. Germline lookup yields CDR1 SGHRS and CDR2 YFSETQ. The variable domain in full, completed from reference TRBV5-1 and TRBJ2-3, reads KAGVTQTPRYLIKTRGQQVTLSCSPISGHRSVSWYQQTPGQGLQFLFEYFSETQRNKGNFPGRFSGRQFSNSRSEMNVSTLELGDSALYLCASSLASGAGDTQYFGPGTRLTVL.

V is TRBV10-3 and J is TRBJ1-1; the D is unclear. This CDR3 region has 14 residues. The germline V gene has CDR1 ENHRY and CDR2 SYGVKD. V was trimmed by 3 bases and J by 2 bases, leaving 10 bases between them. CDR3 sequence: CAISEGYTNTEAFF. The CDR3 nucleotides read TGTGCCATCAGTGAAGGGTATACCAACACTGAAGCTTTCTTT.

This rearrangement joins TRBV4-2 to TRBJ2-3, with TRBD2 matching 8 bases. This CDR3 has 15 residues. Trimming at V came to 8 bases and at J to 0 bases, leaving 7 bases not matched to a gene. Germline V gene lookup returns CDR1 LGHNA and CDR2 YNFKEQ. The DNA of the CDR3 is TGTGCCAGCGTGAGCGGGGGCCCCAGCACAGATACGCAGTATTTT. Amino acid sequence: CASVSGGPSTDTQYF.

This chain uses TRBV5-1 with TRBJ2-7, with TRBD2 matching over 12 bases. The CDR3 runs 17 residues. Germline lookup yields CDR1 SGHRS and CDR2 YFSETQ. The V gene end was trimmed by 1 base and the J gene end by 2 bases; junction bases not matched to a gene: 7. The CDR3 here is CASSLITRLAGAYEQYF. The CDR3 DNA reads TGCGCCAGCAGCTTGATAACACGACTAGCGGGAGCCTACGAGCAGTACTTC.

This CDR3 reads CSALISSYEQYF. The CDR3, as DNA: TGCAGCGCACTGATAAGCTCCTACGAGCAGTACTTC. The chain is built from TRBV29-1 and TRBJ2-7, with D unclear. The V gene's germline CDR1 is SQVTM and CDR2 ANQGSEA. This CDR3 comprises 12 residues. Trimming took off 7 bases at V and 0 bases at J, with 10 bases between the two ends.

J is TRBJ2-4 and V is TRBV28; D may be TRBD1 (7 bases). V was pared by 7 bases and J by 2 bases, with 21 bases between. The CDR3 is 17 amino acids. Germline CDR1 reads MDHEN; CDR2 reads SYDVKM. The CDR3: CASTSGAGGRTKNIQYF. The CDR3 region has the DNA TGTGCCAGCACCTCAGGCGCAGGGGGGAGGACCAAAAACATTCAGTACTTC.

V is TRBV20-1 and J is TRBJ1-5; D is possibly TRBD1 (6 bases). This CDR3 is built from 13 residues. V lost 6 bases and J 4 bases, leaving 13 bases between the germline ends. CDR1 DFQATT and CDR2 SNEGSKA come from the germline V gene (reference sequence). CDR3 coding DNA: TGCAGTGCGGCAGGGGAAGGGAATCAGCCCCAGCATTTT. Protein: CSAAGEGNQPQHF.

This sequence joins TRBV9 and TRBJ1-1; TRBD1 aligns across 8 bases. The CDR3 has 17 residues. V lost 0 bases to trimming and J lost 2 bases; unmatched junction nucleotides: 9. The germline V gene has CDR1 SGDLS and CDR2 YYNGEE. CDR3: CASSVVAVTGVNTEAFF. The DNA of the CDR3 is TGTGCCAGCAGCGTAGTAGCCGTGACAGGGGTCAACACTGAAGCTTTCTTT. Drawing the rest from reference TRBV9 and TRBJ1-1, the complete variable domain is DSGVTQTPKHLITATGQRVTLRCSPRSGDLSVYWYQQSLDQGLQFLIQYYNGEERAKGNILERFSAQQFPDLHSELNLSSLELGDSALYFCASSVVAVTGVNTEAFFGQGTRLTVV.

The V and J genes are TRBV14 and TRBJ2-3; the D is unclear. CDR1 is SGHDN and CDR2 is FVKESK in the germline V gene. The CDR3 loop spans 12 amino acids. The ends were cut back, 6 bases at V and 3 bases at J, with 7 bases in the middle. CDR3 sequence: CASRPRTDTQYF. CDR3 nucleotide sequence: TGTGCCAGCAGACCCCGGACAGATACGCAGTATTTT.

V is TRBV18 and J is TRBJ1-1; 8 nucleotides line up with TRBD1. The length of the CDR3 is 18 residues. Germline values: CDR1 KGHSH, CDR2 LQKENI. Trimming at V came to 3 bases and at J to 0 bases, leaving 12 bases not matched to a gene. The CDR3 sequence is CASSPYTGTGGMNTEAFF. The CDR3 DNA reads as TGTGCCAGCTCACCTTATACAGGGACAGGAGGAATGAACACTGAAGCTTTCTTT.

The chain is built from TRBV27 and TRBJ2-5, with D possibly being TRBD2 (6 bases). Trimming left V 6 bases short and J 2 bases short, with 13 bases between. This CDR3 is 14 amino acids long. CDR1 is MNHEY, CDR2 SMNVEV, per germline (reference sequence). In nucleotides, the CDR3 is TGTGCCAGCAGGCAAGGAGGGAGACAAGAGACCCAGTACTTC. Translating it yields CASRQGGRQETQYF.

V and J are TRBV14 and TRBJ1-6; 8 bases align to TRBD1. The V gene's germline CDR1 is SGHDN and CDR2 FVKESK. With V trimmed by 1 base and J by 13 bases, 9 bases remained unmatched. CDR3 size: 15 residues. The CDR3 nucleotides read TGTGCCAGCAGCCAAGTCGCAGGGGGCAATATGCCCCTCCACTTT. Amino acid sequence: CASSQVAGGNMPLHF.

This chain links TRBV10-2 with TRBJ1-1; a possible D gene is TRBD1 (6 bases). This CDR3 region has 13 residues. Trimming stripped 7 bases from V and 6 bases from J, with 15 bases between. Germline V gene sequence: CDR1 WSHSY, CDR2 SAAADI. The CDR3 DNA sequence: TGCGCCAGCAATCCGGGACAACACGCTGAAGCTTTCTTT. This codes for CASNPGQHAEAFF.

The chain has TRBV12-3 or TRBV12-4 and TRBJ2-3, with D possibly matching TRBD2 (7 bases). Trimming removed 4 bases at V and 1 base at J, with 15 bases between. The CDR3 has 16 amino acids. CDR3 sequence: CASSSGGGPRTDTQYF. CDR3 bases: TGTGCCAGCAGTTCCGGCGGGGGCCCTCGCACAGATACGCAGTATTTT.

The V and J genes are TRBV15 and TRBJ2-7; D perhaps matches TRBD2 (6 bases). Trimming removed 1 base at V and 7 bases at J, with 20 bases between. CDR1 and CDR2 (germline): LNHNV, YYDKDF (reference sequence). This CDR3 region has 16 residues. CDR3 region: CATSRAGDMGGGEQYF. The CDR3 coding sequence is TGTGCCACCAGCAGAGCTGGCGACATGGGGGGTGGAGAGCAGTACTTC.

The V call is TRBV14, the J call TRBJ2-5; 7 bases line up with TRBD2. The germline V gene has CDR1 SGHDN and CDR2 FVKESK. The V and J ends lost 0 bases and 2 bases, in that order; junction bases with no gene match: 3. The CDR3 consists of 15 residues. CDR3 amino acids: CASSQEWGGQETQYF. The CDR3 region has the DNA TGTGCCAGCAGCCAAGAGTGGGGGGGACAAGAGACCCAGTACTTC.

A few counts support this clonotype. This chain links TRBV7-2 with TRBJ2-3, with a possible D match to TRBD2 (6 bases). V gave up 6 bases and J gave up 1 base, with 14 bases separating them. Germline loops: CDR1 SGHTA, CDR2 FQGNSA. This CDR3 is built from 15 residues. The CDR3 protein is CASRRLVGGTDTQYF. The CDR3 DNA reads as TGTGCCAGCAGACGACTAGTAGGGGGCACAGATACGCAGTATTTT.

V gene TRBV7-9 combines with J gene TRBJ2-5; D not resolved. CDR3 length: 13 amino acids. Germline V CDR1 and CDR2: SEHNR, FQNEAQ (reference sequence). Trimming stripped 5 bases from V and 6 bases from J, with 13 bases between. This chain's CDR3 is CASSVSLGQTQYF. CDR3 nucleotides: TGTGCCAGCAGCGTGAGCCTCGGGCAGACCCAGTACTTC. Filled out from reference TRBV7-9 and TRBJ2-5, the complete variable domain reads DTGVSQNPRHKITKRGQNVTFRCDPISEHNRLYWYRQTLGQGPEFLTYFQNEAQLEKSRLLSDRFSAERPKGSFSTLEIQRTEQGDSAMYLCASSVSLGQTQYFGPGTRLLVL.

This clonotype has just one count. This rearrangement joins TRBV2 to TRBJ1-5; weak D call: TRBD1 (6 bases). Trimming removed 7 bases at V and 5 bases at J, with 18 bases between. The CDR3 is 15 amino acids. Germline CDR1 and CDR2: SNHLY and FYNNEI. CDR3 protein: CASTSVARGHQPQHF. The CDR3 coding sequence is TGTGCCAGCACTAGTGTAGCCAGGGGACATCAGCCCCAGCATTTT.

This chain joins TRBV11-2 and TRBJ1-1; D may be TRBD1 (5 bases). Trimming removed 1 base from V and 0 bases from J, with 9 bases in between. The germline gives CDR1 SGHAT, CDR2 FQNNGV. This CDR3 is built from 15 residues. Here the CDR3 reads CASSLGATVNTEAFF. DNA of the CDR3: TGTGCCAGCAGCTTAGGGGCGACAGTGAACACTGAAGCTTTCTTT.

This rearrangement joins TRBV4-1 to TRBJ2-2; D call uncertain. The CDR3 consists of 13 residues. Trimming took 3 bases from V and 5 from J, leaving 7 bases between them. CDR1 is MGHRA, CDR2 YSYEKL, per germline. The CDR3 loop is CASSHPRTGELFF. The DNA of the CDR3 is TGCGCCAGCAGCCATCCCCGGACCGGGGAGCTGTTTTTT.

The table lists this clonotype with a few counts. V usage is TRBV18 and J usage is TRBJ2-7; TRBD1 or TRBD2 may be the D gene (6 bases each). V was trimmed by 6 bases and J by 2 bases, leaving 11 bases between them. Germline CDR1 and CDR2: KGHSH and LQKENI. The CDR3 totals 13 residues. Here the CDR3 reads CASSRGTPYEQYF. In DNA, the CDR3 is TGTGCCAGCTCCCGGGGGACACCCTACGAGCAGTACTTC.

The V gene is TRBV11-3, the J gene TRBJ2-3; D is perhaps TRBD2 (7 bases). Germline assignment: CDR1 SGHNT and CDR2 YENEEA. This CDR3 contains 14 residues. The V end lost 5 bases, the J end lost 2 bases, and 11 bases lay between the germline ends. CDR3 residues: CASSRGGPTDTQYF. The DNA for the CDR3 is TGTGCCAGCAGCAGGGGGGGGCCCACAGATACGCAGTATTTT.

The genes are TRBV18 and TRBJ1-3; the D is unclear. The CDR3 loop spans 17 amino acids. The V and J ends lost 0 bases and 0 bases respectively, with 12 bases between them. Germline V lookup: CDR1 KGHSH, CDR2 LQKENI. CDR3 region: CASSPPNERISGNTIYF. The DNA for the CDR3 is TGTGCCAGCTCACCACCGAACGAGAGAATCTCTGGAAACACCATATATTTT.